The following is a TCR beta chain sequence with its context. This entry comes from a study of CD8 T cells in Susac syndrome. Germline V gene lookup returns CDR1 DFQATT and CDR2 SNEGSKA (reference sequence). This CDR3 contains 12 residues. V was pared by 5 bases and J by 6 bases, with 13 bases between. Reverse transcription of roughly 0.5 to 1 ug RNA was carried out with random hexamers. TCRdb re-analysed the immunoSEQ multiplex PCR reads in MiXCR, keeping a single row per CDR3 protein. The sample holds around 230,000 distinct CDR3 sequences; 95% are singletons and the top ten take 0.095%. This TCR derives from a human donor with multiple sclerosis. The sample comprised CD4+ T cells from PBMCs. The chain combines TRBV20-1 with TRBJ1-2; a possible D gene is TRBD1 (6 bases). This CDR3 is CSAHRASDGYTF. DNA of the CDR3: TGCAGTGCTCACAGGGCATCGGATGGCTACACCTTC.